In its sample, the clone carrying this TCR beta chain was seen many times. The sample comes from a study of T cells in Graves' hyperthyroidism and ophthalmopathy. The CDR3 has 15 amino acids. V lost 2 bases, J lost 3 bases, and 4 bases stayed unmatched. The source material, RNA transcripts, was used to amplify TCR beta CDR3 regions. The HTBI primer set served for first-round RT-PCR of the TCR CDR3. MiXCR, applied by TCRdb to the multiplex PCR reads, yields one record per CDR3 protein. Of around 350,000 distinct CDR3 sequences in the sample, about a sixth were seen once. Each diagnosis drew on symptoms, thyroxine, TRAb, thyroid ultrasound and orbital computed tomography findings. It was 10 ml of fresh peripheral blood that supplied the PBMCs.

The chain is built from TRBV12-3 or TRBV12-4 and TRBJ2-7; 10 nucleotides line up with TRBD2. The sequenced sample consisted of blood. The receptor comes from a young woman with Graves' hyperthyroidism that later progressed to Graves' ophthalmopathy. The CDR3 sequence is CASSLWASGSYEQYF. In DNA, the CDR3 is TGTGCCAGCAGTTTATGGGCTAGCGGGAGCTACGAGCAGTACTTC.